Described below is a single TCR beta chain sequence and its context. What antigen it recognizes has not been identified. No qualities accompany the bases; no much larger clone lies one base away. The data are from a study of CD8 T cells in ankylosing spondylitis listed by TCRdb under 2017. The study in broad terms: The study set out to find disease-linked TCR variants by profiling T cell receptor beta repertoires in ankylosing spondylitis patients and healthy donors. The full study cohort was made up of over 20 ankylosing spondylitis patients and roughly 98 healthy donors. Peripheral blood was sampled, and synovial fluid was also collected from ankylosing spondylitis patients.

The instrument given in TCRdb is Illumina HiSeq 2500. TCR beta libraries were prepared by quantitative 5'-RACE with molecular barcodes. As for how the authors treated the data: A new computational method, built on a probabilistic model of VDJ rearrangement, was used to identify disease-linked TCR variants. TCRdb reprocessed the public reads (quality trimming at Q25 with fastp, clone calling with MiXCR) and kept in-frame beta chains. Identical CDR3 protein sequences are pooled into one entry, listed with their most common genes and DNA. TCRdb's processing, not the study's, gives the V and J calls here. The sample has approximately 110,000 distinct CDR3 sequences on record, under 30% of them singletons. Roughly an eighth of the sample comes from the top ten. The germline V gene provides CDR1 SQVTM and CDR2 ANQGSEA. Spanning cysteine to phenylalanine, the CDR3 consists of 12 amino acids. The kept DNA is CDR3 alone, 36 bases in frame from the first base. Trimming costs V 5 bases and J 6 bases, and their ends lie 10 bases apart.

For each ankylosing spondylitis patient, the synovial fluid sample was matched to a blood sample from that same patient. Broader findings and caveats from the paper: Significant enrichment of the disease-linked clones was reported in matched synovial fluid samples from ankylosing spondylitis patients. Some TCR beta motif variants had previously been reported in synovial fluid and blood of reactive arthritis patients, which suggested common disease-initiation mechanisms. Blood from ankylosing spondylitis patients appeared to be characterized by a TCR beta motif composed of several highly homologous amino acid variants. The disease-linked clones showed a CD8+ phenotype and occurred at relatively low frequencies in peripheral blood.

The clonotype comes from a male donor with ankylosing spondylitis. The sequence joins TRBV29-1 to TRBJ2-2, with no reliable assignment of the D segment. Sequencing used synovial fluid, either unsorted or a sorted T cell fraction (not recorded which). The CDR3 is CSVRAWPGELFF. In nucleotides, the sequence is TGCAGCGTTCGGGCTTGGCCCGGGGAGCTGTTTTTT.